Presented here are 7 T cell receptor beta chains from one specimen sequenced in a study of T cell changes during pregnancy in multiple sclerosis (dated by TCRdb to the late 2010s). Libraries came from the immunoSEQ multiplex PCR assay. TCRdb's version of the immuneACCESS table is confined to in-frame rearrangements and falls short of the full clone set. An unresolved V gene accounts for under half of the shortfall where checked; the remainder is of unknown origin. Across this sample there are more than 40,000 clones, with 80% to 95% seen only once. Less than 0.85% of the sample belongs to the ten largest clones. The sample in question was CD4+ T cells from peripheral blood mononuclear cells, obtained in the third trimester of pregnancy. Receptors originate from a female donor with multiple sclerosis, enrolled in a pregnancy study.

The chain joins TRBV5-1 to TRBJ2-1, with D hard to call. Germline assignment: CDR1 SGHRS and CDR2 YFSETQ. Trimming pared 2 bases from V and 7 bases from J, leaving 13 bases between. The length of the CDR3 is 14 residues. CDR3 region: CASSFGGVSNEQFF. In nucleotides, the CDR3 is TGCGCCAGCAGCTTCGGCGGAGTTTCTAATGAGCAGTTCTTC.

The CDR3, as DNA: TGTGCCAGCAGTTTACAGGGGGCCCTCACTGAAGCTTTCTTT. Its protein is CASSLQGALTEAFF. This chain uses TRBV28 with TRBJ1-1; 8 nucleotides agree with TRBD1. This CDR3 spans 14 amino acids. The V segment lost 2 bases and the J segment 4 bases; nucleotides outside the gene matches: 3. Germline V gives CDR1 MDHEN, CDR2 SYDVKM.

This chain connects TRBV19 to TRBJ2-2; TRBD1 matches at 7 bases. CDR3 length equals 16 residues. Trimming at V came to 4 bases and at J to 2 bases, leaving 7 bases not matched to a gene. Germline V gene lookup returns CDR1 LNHDA and CDR2 SQIVND (reference sequence). The CDR3 nucleotides are TGTGCCAGTAGTACGACGGGACAGATAAACACCGGGGAGCTGTTTTTT. This translates into CASSTTGQINTGELFF.

The CDR3 nucleotides are TGTGCCAGCAGTGAAGTTATTCTAGCGGGAGATTACAATGAGCAGTTCTTC. It yields the protein CASSEVILAGDYNEQFF. The chain employs TRBV2 and TRBJ2-1; 10 positions match TRBD2. The length of the CDR3 is 17 residues. Losses at the gene ends were 1 base for V and 4 bases for J; bases not matched to a gene: 7. CDR1 and CDR2 from the germline V gene are SNHLY and FYNNEI.

This chain uses TRBV19 with TRBJ2-7; D is unclear. CDR3 size: 18 residues. Germline loops: CDR1 LNHDA, CDR2 SQIVND (reference sequence). The V end was cut by 9 bases, the J end by 0 bases, with 27 bases between. The CDR3 DNA reads TGTGCCAGAGTAAGCCCTAGAGGTCGGAACTCTCACTCCTACGAGCAGTACTTC. This gives the protein CARVSPRGRNSHSYEQYF.

The V and J genes are TRBV6-5 and TRBJ2-7, with D perhaps matching TRBD2 (5 bases). CDR3 length: 12 residues. V was shortened by 2 bases and J by 6 bases, with 8 bases between the two germline ends. CDR1 and CDR2 (germline): MNHEY, SVGAGI. The CDR3 reads CASSYLSGEQYF. The DNA for the CDR3 is TGTGCCAGCAGTTACCTCAGCGGCGAGCAGTACTTC.

The chain joins TRBV7-9 to TRBJ1-2, with D tentatively TRBD1 (5 bases). This CDR3 comprises 14 residues. Trimming removed 1 base from V and 3 bases from J, with 9 bases in between. CDR1 and CDR2 from the germline V gene are SEHNR and FQNEAQ (reference sequence). The CDR3 here is CASSLVGGDYGYTF. CDR3 coding DNA: TGTGCCAGCAGCTTAGTTGGGGGGGACTATGGCTACACCTTC.